This is a list of T cell receptor beta chains from one sample in a study of cytomegalovirus exposure and HLA in healthy donors. Using immunoSEQ multiplex PCR, the repertoire was profiled, and TCRdb retains in-frame clones only, with some absent. The profile shows 45,000 to 65,000 clones, roughly 85% of them singletons. Sequencing was done on a sample of PBMCs. The receptor set was obtained from a woman younger than 35 in good health and CMV-seronegative. CDR3s include the opening cysteine and the closing phenylalanine or tryptophan. A D gene is named only where the DNA matches it firmly. Expanded clones get a size class; other rows say once, few or many, or leave the size out.

clone_size: -
d_call: -
v_call: TRBV2
j_call: TRBJ2-1
cdr3_aa: CASRNLYRQFF
cdr3_nt: TGTGCCAGCAGGAATCTATATAGGCAGTTCTTC

clone_size: -
d_call: -
v_call: TRBV7-9
j_call: TRBJ1-2
cdr3_aa: CSSSATGLQYGYTF
cdr3_nt: TGTTCCAGCAGCGCCACAGGTCTCCAGTATGGCTACACCTTC

clone_size: -
d_call: TRBD2
v_call: TRBV11-2
j_call: TRBJ2-1
cdr3_aa: CASSFLRGAYNEQFF
cdr3_nt: TGTGCCAGCAGCTTCTTGCGGGGGGCCTACAATGAGCAGTTCTTC

clone_size: -
d_call: -
v_call: TRBV28
j_call: TRBJ2-1
cdr3_aa: CASSWEMGRNEQFF
cdr3_nt: TGTGCCAGCAGTTGGGAGATGGGGAGGAATGAGCAGTTCTTC

clone_size: -
d_call: TRBD1
v_call: TRBV6-5
j_call: TRBJ1-1
cdr3_aa: CASSFNSGRGQTEAFF
cdr3_nt: TGTGCCAGCAGTTTTAACTCGGGCAGGGGGCAAACTGAAGCTTTCTTT

clone_size: -
d_call: -
v_call: TRBV18
j_call: TRBJ2-7
cdr3_aa: CASSRGGARSDEQYF
cdr3_nt: TGTGCCAGCTCACGGGGGGGGGCGCGTTCGGACGAGCAGTACTTC

clone_size: -
d_call: -
v_call: TRBV11-3
j_call: TRBJ2-3
cdr3_aa: CASSSAGIGDTQYF
cdr3_nt: TGTGCCAGCAGCTCGGCAGGAATCGGAGATACGCAGTATTTT

clone_size: -
d_call: TRBD2
v_call: TRBV19
j_call: TRBJ2-5
cdr3_aa: CASSIGTSEETQYF
cdr3_nt: TGTGCCAGTAGTATCGGGACTAGCGAGGAGACCCAGTACTTC

clone_size: -
d_call: -
v_call: TRBV19
j_call: TRBJ1-2
cdr3_aa: CASTGNTGYTF
cdr3_nt: TGTGCCAGCACAGGGAATACTGGCTACACCTTC

clone_size: -
d_call: TRBD2
v_call: TRBV11-2
j_call: TRBJ2-3
cdr3_aa: CASSLGLAPRTDTQYF
cdr3_nt: TGTGCCAGCAGCTTAGGACTAGCGCCTCGCACAGATACGCAGTATTTT

clone_size: -
d_call: TRBD2
v_call: TRBV2
j_call: TRBJ2-1
cdr3_aa: CAGLAGGEQFF
cdr3_nt: TGTGCCGGTTTAGCGGGAGGTGAGCAGTTCTTC

clone_size: -
d_call: TRBD1
v_call: TRBV29-1
j_call: TRBJ2-2
cdr3_aa: CSVGQGAAGELFF
cdr3_nt: TGCAGCGTAGGACAGGGGGCGGCCGGGGAGCTGTTTTTT

clone_size: -
d_call: -
v_call: TRBV28
j_call: TRBJ2-1
cdr3_aa: CASINRGNNEQFF
cdr3_nt: TGTGCCAGCATCAACCGGGGTAACAATGAGCAGTTCTTC

clone_size: -
d_call: -
v_call: TRBV2
j_call: TRBJ2-6
cdr3_aa: CASTDPGILSGANVLTF
cdr3_nt: TGTGCCAGCACCGATCCCGGGATCCTCTCTGGGGCCAACGTCCTGACTTTC

clone_size: -
d_call: -
v_call: TRBV28
j_call: TRBJ2-1
cdr3_aa: CASSLSWAGQFF
cdr3_nt: TGTGCCAGCAGTTTATCGTGGGCAGGGCAGTTCTTC

clone_size: -
d_call: TRBD2
v_call: TRBV7-9
j_call: TRBJ2-2
cdr3_aa: CASSPRLAGNTGELFF
cdr3_nt: TGTGCCAGCAGCCCCCGACTAGCGGGAAACACCGGGGAGCTGTTTTTT

clone_size: -
d_call: -
v_call: TRBV14
j_call: TRBJ2-6
cdr3_aa: CASTSGANVLTF
cdr3_nt: TGTGCCAGCACTTCTGGGGCCAACGTCCTGACTTTC

clone_size: -
d_call: TRBD1
v_call: TRBV27
j_call: TRBJ1-2
cdr3_aa: CASSPDGTGVLGGGYTF
cdr3_nt: TGTGCCAGCAGCCCTGACGGGACAGGGGTTTTAGGAGGTGGCTACACCTTC

clone_size: -
d_call: -
v_call: TRBV19
j_call: TRBJ2-3
cdr3_aa: CASTISPTDTQYF
cdr3_nt: TGTGCCAGTACCATAAGCCCCACAGATACGCAGTATTTT

clone_size: -
d_call: TRBD1
v_call: TRBV28
j_call: TRBJ1-5
cdr3_aa: CASIPTPGQGAIGNQPQHF
cdr3_nt: TGTGCCAGCATCCCGACCCCGGGACAGGGGGCAATAGGCAATCAGCCCCAGCATTTT

clone_size: -
d_call: -
v_call: TRBV2
j_call: TRBJ1-1
cdr3_aa: CASSEARLRGAFF
cdr3_nt: TGTGCCAGCAGTGAAGCCCGCCTTAGAGGAGCTTTCTTT

clone_size: few
d_call: TRBD2
v_call: TRBV5-4
j_call: TRBJ2-2
cdr3_aa: CASSLLTSGTNTGELFF
cdr3_nt: TGTGCCAGCAGCTTACTGACTAGCGGCACGAACACCGGGGAGCTGTTTTTT

clone_size: -
d_call: -
v_call: TRBV9
j_call: TRBJ2-1
cdr3_aa: CASSEKSMGAAYNEQFF
cdr3_nt: TGTGCCAGCAGCGAAAAATCTATGGGAGCCGCCTACAATGAGCAGTTCTTC

clone_size: -
d_call: -
v_call: TRBV27
j_call: TRBJ2-2
cdr3_aa: CASSLMAGVGTGELFF
cdr3_nt: TGTGCCAGCAGTTTAATGGCCGGGGTCGGCACCGGGGAGCTGTTTTTT

clone_size: once
d_call: TRBD2
v_call: TRBV30
j_call: TRBJ2-1
cdr3_aa: CAWWGTSGRNEQFF
cdr3_nt: TGTGCCTGGTGGGGGACTAGCGGGAGAAATGAGCAGTTCTTC

clone_size: -
d_call: -
v_call: TRBV28
j_call: TRBJ2-3
cdr3_aa: CASSQGQITDTQYF
cdr3_nt: TGTGCCAGCAGTCAGGGACAAATCACAGATACGCAGTATTTT

clone_size: -
d_call: -
v_call: TRBV11-2
j_call: TRBJ1-1
cdr3_aa: CASSTTPARVEAFF
cdr3_nt: TGTGCCAGCAGCACCACCCCCGCCCGGGTCGAAGCTTTCTTT

clone_size: -
d_call: TRBD2
v_call: TRBV10-2
j_call: TRBJ2-3
cdr3_aa: CASTPGLAGAFFPDTQYF
cdr3_nt: TGCGCCAGCACCCCAGGACTAGCGGGAGCTTTTTTTCCGGATACGCAGTATTTT

clone_size: -
d_call: TRBD1
v_call: TRBV6-5
j_call: TRBJ2-1
cdr3_aa: CASTTGTGEANEQFF
cdr3_nt: TGTGCCAGCACAACCGGGACAGGGGAAGCAAATGAGCAGTTCTTC

clone_size: -
d_call: TRBD2
v_call: TRBV6-1
j_call: TRBJ2-7
cdr3_aa: CASSEAGLAGGSYEQYF
cdr3_nt: TGTGCCAGCAGTGAAGCGGGACTAGCGGGAGGATCTTACGAGCAGTACTTC

clone_size: -
d_call: -
v_call: TRBV2
j_call: TRBJ1-4
cdr3_aa: CASSPGTEKLFF
cdr3_nt: TGTGCCAGCAGTCCGGGAACCGAAAAACTGTTTTTT

clone_size: -
d_call: -
v_call: TRBV27
j_call: TRBJ2-7
cdr3_aa: CATHRTGLSYEQYF
cdr3_nt: TGTGCCACTCACCGAACAGGGTTGTCCTACGAGCAGTACTTC

clone_size: -
d_call: -
v_call: TRBV27
j_call: TRBJ2-7
cdr3_aa: CASSLTAGSYEQYF
cdr3_nt: TGTGCCAGCAGTTTAACGGCAGGATCCTACGAGCAGTACTTC

clone_size: -
d_call: TRBD1
v_call: TRBV30
j_call: TRBJ1-1
cdr3_aa: CAWRGQGNTEAFF
cdr3_nt: TGTGCCTGGAGAGGACAGGGGAACACTGAAGCTTTCTTT

clone_size: -
d_call: TRBD2
v_call: TRBV6-1
j_call: TRBJ2-5
cdr3_aa: CASSEARGSGSGETQYF
cdr3_nt: TGTGCCAGCAGTGAAGCCAGAGGCAGCGGGAGTGGAGAGACCCAGTACTTC

clone_size: few
d_call: -
v_call: TRBV9
j_call: TRBJ1-1
cdr3_aa: CASSVGAENTEAFF
cdr3_nt: TGTGCCAGCAGCGTAGGGGCAGAGAACACTGAAGCTTTCTTT

clone_size: -
d_call: -
v_call: TRBV7-9
j_call: TRBJ2-5
cdr3_aa: CASIPWGPPQETQYF
cdr3_nt: TGTGCCAGCATCCCGTGGGGGCCTCCTCAAGAGACCCAGTACTTC

clone_size: -
d_call: TRBD1
v_call: TRBV5-1
j_call: TRBJ2-1
cdr3_aa: CASSFVPGQGNNEQFF
cdr3_nt: TGCGCCAGCAGCTTTGTTCCGGGACAGGGGAACAATGAGCAGTTCTTC

clone_size: -
d_call: TRBD2
v_call: TRBV18
j_call: TRBJ2-1
cdr3_aa: CASSPARILAGGANEQFF
cdr3_nt: TGTGCCAGCTCACCAGCCCGAATACTAGCGGGAGGGGCCAATGAGCAGTTCTTC

clone_size: -
d_call: -
v_call: TRBV28
j_call: TRBJ2-3
cdr3_aa: CASSLRSYTQYF
cdr3_nt: TGTGCCAGCAGTTTGCGGTCTTATACGCAGTATTTT

clone_size: -
d_call: TRBD1
v_call: TRBV4-2
j_call: TRBJ2-4
cdr3_aa: CASSPSTGEIIQYF
cdr3_nt: TGTGCCAGCAGCCCAAGCACAGGGGAGATCATTCAGTACTTC

clone_size: -
d_call: -
v_call: TRBV7-2
j_call: TRBJ2-5
cdr3_aa: CASSLGTGIGETQYF
cdr3_nt: TGTGCCAGCAGCTTAGGAACGGGGATCGGCGAGACCCAGTACTTC

clone_size: -
d_call: -
v_call: TRBV9
j_call: TRBJ2-2
cdr3_aa: CASSVAREVGELFF
cdr3_nt: TGTGCCAGCAGCGTAGCACGGGAAGTCGGGGAGCTGTTTTTT

clone_size: -
d_call: TRBD1
v_call: TRBV6-4
j_call: TRBJ2-1
cdr3_aa: CASSRGQGNNEQFF
cdr3_nt: TGTGCCAGCAGTCGGGGACAGGGGAACAATGAGCAGTTCTTC

clone_size: -
d_call: TRBD1
v_call: TRBV10-3
j_call: TRBJ2-5
cdr3_aa: CAHGDRAQETQYF
cdr3_nt: TGTGCCCATGGGGACAGGGCTCAAGAGACCCAGTACTTC